This T cell receptor beta chain stems from a study of blood T cell repertoires in COVID-19. On the study more broadly: T cells, B-cell-depleted T cells, or PBMCs provided the cDNA or gDNA that served as material.

The protocol was immunoSEQ multiplex PCR, while the TCRdb copy is restricted to in-frame clones and leaves out a portion. The data contain about 100,000 clones, roughly 89% of them singletons. The CDR3 length is 14 residues. Trimming pared 11 bases from V and 1 base from J, leaving 17 bases between. Germline CDR1 reads MNHEY; CDR2 reads SMNVEV (reference sequence). The sample taken for sequencing was peripheral blood. The V gene is TRBV27, the J gene TRBJ1-1; a possible D gene is TRBD1 (5 bases). This receptor was identified in a man in his 70s with acute or convalescent COVID-19. The DNA of the CDR3 is TGTGCCCACAGGAGGGGAGTTGGGAACACTGAAGCTTTCTTT. Its translation is CAHRRGVGNTEAFF.